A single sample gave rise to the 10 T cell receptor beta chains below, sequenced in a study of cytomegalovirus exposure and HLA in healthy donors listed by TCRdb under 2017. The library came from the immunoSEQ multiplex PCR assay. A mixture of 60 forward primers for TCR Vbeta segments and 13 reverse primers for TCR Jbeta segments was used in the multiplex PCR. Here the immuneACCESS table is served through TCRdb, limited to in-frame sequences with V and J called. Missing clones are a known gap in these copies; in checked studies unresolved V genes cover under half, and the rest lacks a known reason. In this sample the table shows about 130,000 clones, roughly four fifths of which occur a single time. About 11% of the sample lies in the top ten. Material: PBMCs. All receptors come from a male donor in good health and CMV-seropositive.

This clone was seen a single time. CDR3 loop: CASSLVPSGSSYEQYF. In DNA, the CDR3 is TGTGCCAGCAGCTTAGTCCCTAGCGGGTCTTCATACGAGCAGTACTTC. The V gene is TRBV7-2, the J gene TRBJ2-7; 8 bases are shared with TRBD2. Germline V lookup: CDR1 SGHTA, CDR2 FQGNSA. This CDR3 has 16 residues. With 1 base clipped from V and 4 bases from J, the junction kept 9 bases outside the gene matches.

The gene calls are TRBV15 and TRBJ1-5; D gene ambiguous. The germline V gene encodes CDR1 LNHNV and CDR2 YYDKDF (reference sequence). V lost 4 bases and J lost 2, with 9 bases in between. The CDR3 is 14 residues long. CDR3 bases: TGTGCCACCAGCAAAGCGGCGGGCAATCAGCCCCAGCATTTT. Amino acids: CATSKAAGNQPQHF.

The CDR3: CASSLAHAGTQYF. The CDR3 coding sequence is TGTGCCAGCAGCTTGGCCCACGCGGGTACGCAGTATTTT. V gene TRBV5-8 combines with J gene TRBJ2-3, with D perhaps TRBD2 (5 bases). In germline, CDR1 is SGHTS, CDR2 YDEGEE. Trimming removed 0 bases at V and 8 bases at J, with 10 bases between. The CDR3 length is 13 residues.

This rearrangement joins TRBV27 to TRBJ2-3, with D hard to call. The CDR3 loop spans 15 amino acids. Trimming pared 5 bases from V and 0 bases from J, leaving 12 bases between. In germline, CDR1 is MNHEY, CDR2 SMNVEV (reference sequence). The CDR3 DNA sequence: TGTGCCAGCAGTCCGACAAGACCTAGCACAGATACGCAGTATTTT. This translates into CASSPTRPSTDTQYF.

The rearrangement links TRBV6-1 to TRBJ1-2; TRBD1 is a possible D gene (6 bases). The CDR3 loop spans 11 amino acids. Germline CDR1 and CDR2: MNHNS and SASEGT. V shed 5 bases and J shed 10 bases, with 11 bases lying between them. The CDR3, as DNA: TGTGCCAGCAGTCTACAGGGTTTCTACACCTTC. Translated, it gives CASSLQGFYTF.

The CDR3 loop reads CASTGLAQEQYF. The CDR3 DNA is TGTGCCAGCACGGGACTAGCACAAGAGCAGTACTTC. The genes are TRBV2 and TRBJ2-7, with 9 bases matching TRBD2. Trimming removed 7 bases from V and 7 bases from J; junction bases left unmatched: 5. The CDR3 is 12 amino acids. Per the germline V gene, CDR1 is SNHLY and CDR2 is FYNNEI.

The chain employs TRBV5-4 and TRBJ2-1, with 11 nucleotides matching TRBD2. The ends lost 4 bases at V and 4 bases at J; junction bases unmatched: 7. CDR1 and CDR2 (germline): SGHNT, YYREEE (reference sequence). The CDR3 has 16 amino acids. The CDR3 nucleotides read TGTGCCAGCAGCCCGGAGGGACTAGCGGAATACAATGAGCAGTTCTTC. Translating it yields CASSPEGLAEYNEQFF.

The CDR3: CASSQGMADGYTF. As DNA, the CDR3 is TGCGCCAGCAGCCAAGGGATGGCGGATGGCTACACCTTC. V usage is TRBV4-3 and J usage is TRBJ1-2; no clear D gene. The CDR3 runs 13 residues. Germline V gives CDR1 LGHNA, CDR2 YSLEER. V was shortened by 1 base and J by 6 bases, with 9 bases between the two germline ends.

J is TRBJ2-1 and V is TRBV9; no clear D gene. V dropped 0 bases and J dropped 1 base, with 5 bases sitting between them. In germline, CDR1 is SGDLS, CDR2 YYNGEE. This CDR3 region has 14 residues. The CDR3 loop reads CASSVGLSYNEQFF. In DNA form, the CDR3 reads TGTGCCAGCAGCGTAGGACTGTCCTACAATGAGCAGTTCTTC. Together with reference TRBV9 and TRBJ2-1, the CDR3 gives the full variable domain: DSGVTQTPKHLITATGQRVTLRCSPRSGDLSVYWYQQSLDQGLQFLIQYYNGEERAKGNILERFSAQQFPDLHSELNLSSLELGDSALYFCASSVGLSYNEQFFGPGTRLTVL.

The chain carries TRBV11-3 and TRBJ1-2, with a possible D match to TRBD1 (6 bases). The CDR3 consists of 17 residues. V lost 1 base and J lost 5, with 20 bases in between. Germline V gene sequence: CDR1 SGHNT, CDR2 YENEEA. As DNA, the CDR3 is TGTGCCAGCAGCTTAGCTCCTCCCAGGACAGAGTTTTATGGCTACACCTTC. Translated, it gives CASSLAPPRTEFYGYTF.